Below, 28 T cell receptor beta chains from the same sample are listed, as sequenced in a study of graft-versus-host responses after intestinal transplantation. TCRdb keeps only in-frame clones here, not all; method: immunoSEQ multiplex PCR. The sample lists about 57,000 clones; over 85% were seen once. Sequences were derived from PBMCs, sampled 26 days after transplant. The origin of the receptors is a human patient who received an intestinal transplant, so some T cells may come from the graft donor.

This rearrangement joins TRBV7-2 to TRBJ2-5, with D tentatively TRBD2 (5 bases). The germline V and J ends were trimmed by 5 bases and 5 bases, with 18 bases remaining between them. The CDR3 length is 15 residues. Germline-derived CDR1 and CDR2 are SGHTA and FQGNSA. CDR3 residues: CASSRSGRVGETQYF. The CDR3 coding sequence is TGTGCCAGCAGCAGGTCGGGAAGGGTCGGGGAGACCCAGTACTTC.

The chain links TRBV28 to TRBJ1-2, with 11 bases matching TRBD1. With 7 bases clipped from V and 13 bases from J, the junction kept 8 bases outside the gene matches. CDR3 size: 12 residues. Germline CDR1 is MDHEN and CDR2 is SYDVKM. In nucleotides, the CDR3 is TGTGCCAGCATAGGACAGGGGGCGCTTCCCACCTTC. It yields the protein CASIGQGALPTF.

V gene TRBV27 combines with J gene TRBJ2-5; 9 nucleotides agree with TRBD1. Trimming removed 1 base from V and 5 bases from J; junction bases left unmatched: 5. This CDR3 comprises 15 residues. Germline V gene data show CDR1 as MNHEY and CDR2 as SMNVEV (reference sequence). In DNA, the CDR3 is TGTGCCAGCAGTTTATTGGGACAGGGTGTCGAGACCCAGTACTTC. Its protein product is CASSLLGQGVETQYF.

V is TRBV13 and J is TRBJ2-7; 14 bases map to TRBD2. Trimming removed 5 bases from V and 4 bases from J; junction bases left unmatched: 10. The CDR3 runs 17 residues. Germline CDR1 is PRHDT and CDR2 is FYEKMQ (reference sequence). The chain's CDR3 is CASSHRKGTSGGYEQYF. In nucleotides, the CDR3 is TGTGCCAGCAGCCACCGGAAAGGGACTAGCGGGGGATACGAGCAGTACTTC. The variable domain in full, with the rest retrieved from reference TRBV13 and TRBJ2-7, is AAGVIQSPRHLIKEKRETATLKCYPIPRHDTVYWYQQGPGQDPQFLISFYEKMQSDKGSIPDRFSAQQFSDYHSELNMSSLELGDSALYFCASSHRKGTSGGYEQYFGPGTRLTVT.

The chain couples TRBV7-2 to TRBJ2-7; TRBD2 might be the D (5 bases). This CDR3 spans 15 amino acids. With 5 bases removed from V and 0 bases from J, the gap between germline ends came to 14 bases. CDR1 is SGHTA and CDR2 is FQGNSA in the germline V gene. This chain's CDR3 is CASSHTSGSSYEQYV. The CDR3 coding sequence is TGTGCCAGCAGCCATACCAGCGGAAGCTCCTACGAGCAGTACGTC.

The chain is built from TRBV5-4 and TRBJ1-2; 10 bases are shared with TRBD1. CDR1 is SGHNT and CDR2 is YYREEE in the germline V gene (reference sequence). Trimming took 2 bases from V and 3 from J; bases not matched to a gene: 1. The CDR3 runs to 14 residues. CDR3 DNA: TGTGCCAGCAGCTTAGGACAGGGGGACTATGGCTACACCTTC. It encodes CASSLGQGDYGYTF.

The chain links TRBV2 to TRBJ2-1, with 9 bases matching TRBD1. Germline CDR1 reads SNHLY; CDR2 reads FYNNEI. This CDR3 has 15 residues. V was pared by 6 bases and J by 0 bases, with 3 bases of the junction left unmatched. The CDR3 here is CASSPTGGSYNEQFF. CDR3 bases: TGTGCCAGCAGCCCGACAGGGGGCTCCTACAATGAGCAGTTCTTC.

This rearrangement joins TRBV25-1 to TRBJ2-1; 7 bases fit TRBD2. The CDR3 has 15 amino acids. Germline trimming cut 2 bases from V and 3 bases from J; bases unmatched to any gene: 4. Germline-derived CDR1 and CDR2 are MGHDK and SYGVNS. CDR3 region: CASSERGDFYNEQFF. CDR3 bases: TGTGCCAGCAGTGAACGGGGGGACTTCTACAATGAGCAGTTCTTC. The complete variable domain, with remaining parts taken from reference TRBV25-1 and TRBJ2-1, reads EADIYQTPRYLVIGTGKKITLECSQTMGHDKMYWYQQDPGMELHLIHYSYGVNSTEKGDLSSESTVSRIRTEHFPLTLESARPSHTSQYLCASSERGDFYNEQFFGPGTRLTVL.

The chain has TRBV6-1 and TRBJ2-7; TRBD2 is a possible D gene (6 bases). This CDR3 has 11 amino acids. Germline values: CDR1 MNHNS, CDR2 SASEGT. Trimming removed 6 bases from V and 6 bases from J, with 9 bases in between. The CDR3 spells CASSGGGEQYV. The CDR3 DNA reads as TGTGCCAGCAGCGGGGGAGGCGAGCAGTACGTC.

This chain uses TRBV7-3 with TRBJ2-5, with 8 bases that match TRBD2. Trimming at V came to 2 bases and at J to 3 bases, leaving 8 bases not matched to a gene. Germline V gene sequence: CDR1 SGHTA, CDR2 FQGTGA. This CDR3 spans 16 amino acids. DNA of the CDR3: TGTGCCAGCAGCTTAGGAAAGCGGGAGAGGGAAGAGACCCAGTACTTC. Its protein is CASSLGKREREETQYF.

In DNA form, the CDR3 reads TGTGCCAGCAGCCCTCGAGAAGGGGCGTTCACCGGGGAGCTGTTTTTT. This gives the protein CASSPREGAFTGELFF. This chain joins TRBV13 and TRBJ2-2; D is possibly TRBD1 (5 bases). Trimming took 5 bases from V and 4 from J, leaving 17 bases between them. The CDR3 spans 16 residues. CDR1 and CDR2 from the germline V gene are PRHDT and FYEKMQ (reference sequence).

The chain is built from TRBV28 and TRBJ2-1, with D possibly being TRBD2 (5 bases). Trimming cost V 6 bases and J 8 bases, with 17 bases left between them. Germline V gene data show CDR1 as MDHEN and CDR2 as SYDVKM. This CDR3 contains 14 residues. Here the CDR3 DNA reads TGTGCCAGCAGCCCGGGGTCCCCCATCCATGAGCAGTTCTTC. Protein product: CASSPGSPIHEQFF.

The chain couples TRBV30 to TRBJ1-5, with 8 positions matching TRBD1. Losses at the gene ends were 4 bases for V and 7 bases for J; bases not matched to a gene: 12. Germline CDR1 is GTSNPN and CDR2 is SVGIG (reference sequence). The CDR3 is 15 amino acids. The CDR3 reads CAWNVGQGGSQPQHF. The CDR3 DNA reads as TGTGCCTGGAATGTCGGACAGGGAGGGAGCCAGCCCCAGCATTTT.

The chain links TRBV19 to TRBJ1-5, with no clear D. CDR1 LNHDA and CDR2 SQIVND come from the germline V gene (reference sequence). The CDR3 totals 15 residues. Trimming removed 3 bases at V and 0 bases at J, with 9 bases between. CDR3 sequence: CASSIQAGSNQPQHF. The CDR3 region has the DNA TGTGCCAGTAGTATTCAGGCAGGTAGCAATCAGCCCCAGCATTTT.

V usage is TRBV28 and J usage is TRBJ2-5, with D possibly TRBD1 on 6 matching bases. Trimming took off 6 bases at V and 1 base at J, with 18 bases between the two ends. Germline V gene sequence: CDR1 MDHEN, CDR2 SYDVKM. The length of the CDR3 is 16 residues. CDR3 residues: CASRNFTGSTQETQYF. For the CDR3, the DNA is TGTGCCAGCAGAAACTTTACAGGGTCCACCCAAGAGACCCAGTACTTC.

This clone was seen only once. The J gene is TRBJ2-2, the V gene TRBV11-2; D is perhaps TRBD1 (6 bases). Germline CDR1 SGHAT, CDR2 FQNNGV. The CDR3 loop spans 17 amino acids. The V and J ends lost 5 bases and 6 bases respectively, with 22 bases between them. In nucleotides, the CDR3 is TGTGCCAGCAGCCACTACCGGACAGCGTATGTCGCCGGGGAGCTGTTTTTT. Translated, it gives CASSHYRTAYVAGELFF.

The chain combines TRBV4-3 with TRBJ1-1; perhaps TRBD1 as D (5 bases). Deletions cut 0 bases from V and 6 bases from J, with 8 bases between. Germline V gene data show CDR1 as LGHNA and CDR2 as YSLEER. CDR3 length equals 13 residues. Written as DNA, the CDR3 is TGCGCCAGCAGCCAAGAGGTCAGGGCTGAAGCTTTCTTT. It specifies CASSQEVRAEAFF.

The gene calls are TRBV5-6 and TRBJ2-4; no definite D call. V dropped 0 bases and J dropped 0 bases, with 13 bases sitting between them. Germline V gene lookup returns CDR1 SGHDT and CDR2 YYEEEE. The CDR3 covers 17 residues. The CDR3 reads CASSLESDSLAKNIQYF. Written as DNA, the CDR3 is TGTGCCAGCAGCTTGGAGTCCGACTCCCTAGCCAAAAACATTCAGTACTTC.

The chain carries TRBV5-6 and TRBJ2-3; 8 bases are shared with TRBD2. CDR3 length: 14 residues. Unmatched junction bases numbered 2, after V lost 0 bases and J lost 5 bases. Per germline, CDR1 SGHDT and CDR2 YYEEEE. CDR3 coding DNA: TGTGCCAGCAGCTTGGGCGGGAGGCGAGATACGCAGTATTTT. Translation: CASSLGGRRDTQYF.

With regard to this clone: This sample includes further DNA sequences coding for the same CDR3. The V gene is TRBV5-1, the J gene TRBJ2-1; D not certain. V was trimmed by 4 bases and J by 5 bases, leaving 4 bases between them. The germline V gene encodes CDR1 SGHRS and CDR2 YFSETQ. CDR3 length: 11 amino acids. The CDR3 here is CASSPNNEQFF. As DNA, the CDR3 is TGCGCCAGCAGCCCCAACAATGAGCAGTTCTTC.

The chain is built from TRBV2 and TRBJ2-7; 10 nucleotides line up with TRBD2. Germline CDR1 and CDR2: SNHLY and FYNNEI. V shed 2 bases, J shed 1 base, and the junction held 11 bases outside the gene matches. The CDR3 has 18 residues. The CDR3 protein is CASSERDQKRGGSYEQYF. The CDR3 DNA follows: TGTGCCAGCAGTGAACGGGACCAGAAGCGGGGGGGGTCCTACGAGCAGTACTTC.

J is TRBJ2-1 and V is TRBV7-9; TRBD2 aligns across 7 bases. Germline V gene lookup returns CDR1 SEHNR and CDR2 FQNEAQ (reference sequence). There are 18 residues in the CDR3. Trimming at V came to 5 bases and at J to 4 bases, leaving 17 bases not matched to a gene. CDR3 protein: CASSPIAGRSGHYNEQFF. For the CDR3, the DNA is TGTGCCAGCAGCCCGATAGCGGGTCGGTCGGGGCATTACAATGAGCAGTTCTTC.

The gene calls are TRBV29-1 and TRBJ2-4; perhaps TRBD2 as D (7 bases). This CDR3 region has 18 residues. Trimming shortened V by 0 bases and J by 1 base, and 19 bases separated the two germline ends. Germline loops: CDR1 SQVTM, CDR2 ANQGSEA. CDR3 sequence (DNA): TGCAGCGTTGAAGATTTTAACAGGGAGGGTGATGCCAAAAACATTCAGTACTTC. Amino acids: CSVEDFNREGDAKNIQYF.

The CDR3 region is CASSLYPGLAGYEQYF. CDR3 sequence (DNA): TGTGCCAGCAGTTTATATCCCGGACTAGCGGGGTACGAGCAGTACTTC. The chain employs TRBV28 and TRBJ2-7, with TRBD2 matching 12 bases. The J segment lost 4 bases and the V segment lost 1 base, leaving 5 bases of the junction unmatched. Germline CDR1 and CDR2: MDHEN and SYDVKM. This CDR3 spans 16 amino acids.

The chain is built from TRBV7-9 and TRBJ2-7; 8 bases map to TRBD1. With V trimmed by 3 bases and J by 3 bases, 4 bases remained unmatched. CDR3 length equals 14 residues. Germline V lookup: CDR1 SEHNR, CDR2 FQNEAQ (reference sequence). For the CDR3, the DNA is TGTGCCAGCAGCTTGGTAGACAGGGGCTACGAGCAGTACTTC. Residues: CASSLVDRGYEQYF.

This clone was observed a few times. The chain uses TRBV19 and TRBJ1-1; D gene uncertain. Germline-derived CDR1 and CDR2 are LNHDA and SQIVND (reference sequence). With 4 bases removed from V and 4 bases from J, the gap between germline ends came to 16 bases. This CDR3 spans 15 amino acids. The CDR3 here is CASSRLAGQRTEAFF. As DNA, the CDR3 is TGTGCCAGTAGTAGACTGGCCGGCCAGCGCACTGAAGCTTTCTTT. Full variable domain (outside the CDR3, taken from reference TRBV19 and TRBJ1-1): DGGITQSPKYLFRKEGQNVTLSCEQNLNHDAMYWYRQDPGQGLRLIYYSQIVNDFQKGDIAEGYSVSREKKESFPLTVTSAQKNPTAFYLCASSRLAGQRTEAFFGQGTRLTVV.

V and J are TRBV4-2 and TRBJ1-1; D unresolved. The CDR3 has 14 amino acids. Germline values: CDR1 LGHNA, CDR2 YNFKEQ. Trimming removed 3 bases at V and 4 bases at J, with 12 bases between. The CDR3 loop reads CASSHGVRGTEAFF. CDR3 sequence (DNA): TGTGCCAGCAGCCACGGGGTTCGTGGCACTGAAGCTTTCTTT.

The chain uses TRBV6-1 and TRBJ1-5, with a possible D match to TRBD1 (6 bases). CDR3 size: 13 residues. From germline, CDR1 is MNHNS and CDR2 SASEGT. The V end lost 4 bases, the J end lost 4 bases, and 8 bases lay between the germline ends. The DNA for the CDR3 is TGTGCCAGCAGTGGTAGGGGGAATCAGCCCCAGCATTTT. Translation gives CASSGRGNQPQHF.